The entry below gives a single T cell receptor (beta chain) sequence along with its context. Its antigen is still unknown. The assay was immunoSEQ multiplex PCR, and TCRdb's table has in-frame clones only and misses some. The sample includes roughly 100,000 clones, around nine tenths of them seen just once. CDR1 and CDR2 (germline): SEHNR, FQNEAQ (reference sequence). V shed 5 bases and J 2 bases; nucleotides not matched to a gene: 8. The CDR3 contains 15 residues. This sample was taken from a study of T cell responses to AZD1222 COVID-19 vaccine. General study findings and limits: Donors were mostly white British, more females; clonal diversity possibly underestimated.

This sample comprised peripheral blood, obtained on day 0 of AZD1222 vaccination. This TCR was sampled from an adult in good health. The V and J genes are TRBV7-9 and TRBJ2-7; 8 nucleotides align to TRBD2. CDR3 nucleotide sequence: TGTGCCAGCAGCCCCATGGTAGCGGGGACCTACGAGCAGTACTTC. Encoded protein: CASSPMVAGTYEQYF.